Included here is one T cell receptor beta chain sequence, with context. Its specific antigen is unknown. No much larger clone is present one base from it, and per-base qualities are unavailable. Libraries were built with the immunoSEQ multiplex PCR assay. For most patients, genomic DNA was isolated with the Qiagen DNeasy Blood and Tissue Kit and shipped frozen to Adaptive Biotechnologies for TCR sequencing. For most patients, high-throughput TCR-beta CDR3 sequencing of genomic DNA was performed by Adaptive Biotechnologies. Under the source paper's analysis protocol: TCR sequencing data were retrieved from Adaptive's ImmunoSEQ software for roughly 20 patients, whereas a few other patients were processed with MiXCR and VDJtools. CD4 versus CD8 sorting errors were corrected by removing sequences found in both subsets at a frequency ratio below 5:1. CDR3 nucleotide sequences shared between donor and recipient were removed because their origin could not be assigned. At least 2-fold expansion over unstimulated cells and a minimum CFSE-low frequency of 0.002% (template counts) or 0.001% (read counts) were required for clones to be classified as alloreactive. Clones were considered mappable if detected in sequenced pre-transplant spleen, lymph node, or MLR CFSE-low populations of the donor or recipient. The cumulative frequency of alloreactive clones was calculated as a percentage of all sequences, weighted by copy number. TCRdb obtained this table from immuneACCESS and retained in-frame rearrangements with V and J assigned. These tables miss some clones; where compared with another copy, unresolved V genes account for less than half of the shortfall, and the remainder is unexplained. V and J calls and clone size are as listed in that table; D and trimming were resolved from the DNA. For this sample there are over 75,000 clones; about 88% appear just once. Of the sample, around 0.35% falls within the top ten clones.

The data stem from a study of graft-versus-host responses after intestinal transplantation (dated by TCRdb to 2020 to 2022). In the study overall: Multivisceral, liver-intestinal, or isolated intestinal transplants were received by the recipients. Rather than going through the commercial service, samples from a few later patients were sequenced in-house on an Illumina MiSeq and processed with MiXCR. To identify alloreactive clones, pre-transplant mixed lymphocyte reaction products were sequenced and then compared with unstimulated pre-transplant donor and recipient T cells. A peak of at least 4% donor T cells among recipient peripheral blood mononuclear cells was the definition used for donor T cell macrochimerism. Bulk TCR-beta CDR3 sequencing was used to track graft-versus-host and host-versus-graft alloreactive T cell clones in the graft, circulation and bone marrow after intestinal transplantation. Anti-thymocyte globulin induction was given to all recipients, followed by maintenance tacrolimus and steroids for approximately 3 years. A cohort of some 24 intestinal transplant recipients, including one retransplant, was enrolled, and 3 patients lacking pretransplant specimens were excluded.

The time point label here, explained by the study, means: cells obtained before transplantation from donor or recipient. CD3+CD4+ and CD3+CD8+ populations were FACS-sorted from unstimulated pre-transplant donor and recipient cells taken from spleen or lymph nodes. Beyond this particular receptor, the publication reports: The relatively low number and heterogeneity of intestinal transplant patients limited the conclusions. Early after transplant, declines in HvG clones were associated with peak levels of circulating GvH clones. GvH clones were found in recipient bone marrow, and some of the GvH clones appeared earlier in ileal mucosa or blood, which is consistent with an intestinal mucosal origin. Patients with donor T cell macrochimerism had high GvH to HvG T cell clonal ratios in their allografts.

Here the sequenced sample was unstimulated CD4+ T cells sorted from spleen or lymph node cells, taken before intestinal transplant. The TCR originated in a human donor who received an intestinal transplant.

The CDR3 protein is CATSRRDSQETQYF. The nucleotide sequence is TGTGCCACCAGCAGAAGGGACTCCCAAGAGACCCAGTACTTC. The rearranged segments are TRBV15 and TRBJ2-5; matching of 6 bases hints at TRBD2 as the D gene. V loses 2 bases, J loses 1 base, and the germline ends lie 8 bases apart. CDR1 and CDR2 are drawn from the germline V gene (reference sequence): LNHNV, YYDKDF. The CDR3, from cysteine to phenylalanine, totals 14 residues. Only CDR3 DNA is held: 42 bases, read in frame from base 1.